This T cell receptor beta chain was sequenced in a study of cytomegalovirus exposure and HLA in healthy donors. Broader study findings: Data from an earlier analysis indicated that most TCR beta V segments were productive either about 87% or about 30% of the time. A later analysis appeared to link common viral pathogens to several of the most significant clusters.

Note on this clone: The antigen is not known.

The study sampled nominally healthy donors, though unrecorded immune exposures were likely. 13 Jbeta primers and 60 Vbeta primers were used for the PCR. Method: immunoSEQ multiplex PCR; TCRdb's copy keeps in-frame clones and lacks some. Of around 180,000 clones listed, roughly 81% were seen once; the top ten hold roughly 5%. Material for sequencing was PBMCs. This sequence was found in a girl between 10 and 17 years old in good health and CMV-seropositive.

The CDR3 DNA follows: TGTGCCAGCACATCCGAGGGAGAAAAACTGTTTTTT. The encoded protein is CASTSEGEKLFF. This chain joins TRBV7-8 and TRBJ1-4; D unresolved. CDR3 length equals 12 residues. Trimming left V 7 bases short and J 8 bases short, with 11 bases between. The germline V gene has CDR1 SGHVS and CDR2 FQNEAQ.